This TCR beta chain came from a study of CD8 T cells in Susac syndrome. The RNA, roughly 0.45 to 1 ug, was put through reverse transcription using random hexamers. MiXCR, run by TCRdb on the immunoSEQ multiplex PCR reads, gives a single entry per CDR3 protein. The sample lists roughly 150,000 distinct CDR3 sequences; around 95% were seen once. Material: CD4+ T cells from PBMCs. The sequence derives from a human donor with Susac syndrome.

In DNA form, the CDR3 reads TGCGCCAGCAGCTGGAGGGGCATGAACACTGAAGCTTTCTTT. It codes for CASSWRGMNTEAFF. The rearrangement joins TRBV10-2 to TRBJ1-1; maybe TRBD1 (5 bases). This CDR3 is built from 14 residues. The ends were cut back, 6 bases at V and 0 bases at J, with 11 bases in the middle. Germline V gene data show CDR1 as WSHSY and CDR2 as SAAADI.